What follows is one TCR beta chain and its context. The antigen remains undetermined. The sequenced cases were selected for having the highest brain T cell transcript signatures. Using immunoSEQ multiplex PCR, the repertoire was profiled, and TCRdb retains in-frame clones only, with some absent. The sample lists approximately 41,000 clones, around nine tenths occurring once. These data are taken from a study of brain T cells in children with intractable seizures. General study results and limits: Pre- and post-surgery blood differed in depth, so pre-surgery absences may be undersampling. Only CDR3 sequence similarity suggested viral specificity, without known HCMV serostatus.

Germline CDR1 is KGHDR and CDR2 is SFDVKD. This CDR3 comprises 16 residues. V was clipped by 2 bases and J by 7 bases; unmatched bases: 10. The sequence derives from a girl under 10 years old with tuberous sclerosis and intractable seizures. The sample here was peripheral blood, taken at surgery. The rearrangement links TRBV24-1 to TRBJ2-1; 7 bases fit TRBD2. CDR3: CATSDWGGYRGNEQFF. CDR3 in DNA: TGTGCCACCAGTGATTGGGGGGGATATAGAGGGAATGAGCAGTTCTTC.